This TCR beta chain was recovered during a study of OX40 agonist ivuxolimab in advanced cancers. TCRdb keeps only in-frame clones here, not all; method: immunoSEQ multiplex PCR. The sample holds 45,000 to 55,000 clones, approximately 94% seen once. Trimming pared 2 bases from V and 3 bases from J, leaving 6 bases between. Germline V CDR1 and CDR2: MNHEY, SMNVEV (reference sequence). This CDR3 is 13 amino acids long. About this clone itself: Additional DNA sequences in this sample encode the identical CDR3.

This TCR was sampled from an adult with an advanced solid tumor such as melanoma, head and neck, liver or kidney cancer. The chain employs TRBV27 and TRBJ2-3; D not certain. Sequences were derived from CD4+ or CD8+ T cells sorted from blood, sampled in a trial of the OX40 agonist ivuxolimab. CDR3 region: CASSLLGTDTQYF. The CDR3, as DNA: TGTGCCAGCAGTTTACTGGGGACAGATACGCAGTATTTT.